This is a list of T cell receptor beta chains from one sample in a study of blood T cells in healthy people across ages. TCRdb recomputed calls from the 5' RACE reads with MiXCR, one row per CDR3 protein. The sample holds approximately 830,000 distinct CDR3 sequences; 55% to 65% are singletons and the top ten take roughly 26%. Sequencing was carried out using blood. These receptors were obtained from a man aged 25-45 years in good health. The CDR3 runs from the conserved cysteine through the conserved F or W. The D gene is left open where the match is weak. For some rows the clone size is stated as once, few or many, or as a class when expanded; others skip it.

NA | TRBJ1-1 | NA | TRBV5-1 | CASSLAVGWTEAFF | TGCGCCAGCAGCTTGGCGGTGGGATGGACTGAAGCTTTCTTT
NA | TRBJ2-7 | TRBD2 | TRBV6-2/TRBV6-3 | CASTDPGLAGVYEQYF | TGTGCCAGCACCGACCCGGGACTAGCGGGGGTCTACGAGCAGTACTTC
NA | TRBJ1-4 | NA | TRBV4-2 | CASSPRQEYNEKLFF | TGTGCCAGCAGCCCCCGACAGGAATACAATGAAAAACTGTTTTTT
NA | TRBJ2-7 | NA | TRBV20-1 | CSAVGDHRVEQYF | TGCAGTGCTGTCGGGGATCATAGGGTCGAGCAGTACTTC
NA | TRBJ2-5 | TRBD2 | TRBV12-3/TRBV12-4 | CASSLATSVKTQYF | TGTGCCAGCAGTTTAGCGACTAGCGTGAAGACCCAGTACTTC
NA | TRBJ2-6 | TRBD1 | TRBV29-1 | CSPRDRNSGANVLTF | TGCAGCCCCCGGGACAGGAATTCGGGGGCCAACGTCCTGACTTTC
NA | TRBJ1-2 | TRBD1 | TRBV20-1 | CSARETTGQGYTF | TGCAGTGCTAGAGAGACGACAGGGCAAGGCTACACCTTC
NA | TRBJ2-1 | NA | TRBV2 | CASSVGTRGLDGQFF | TGTGCCAGCAGTGTGGGTACTAGGGGTCTAGATGGGCAGTTCTTC
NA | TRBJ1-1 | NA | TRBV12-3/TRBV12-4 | CASSPQTRAFF | TGTGCCAGCAGTCCCCAGACAAGAGCTTTCTTT
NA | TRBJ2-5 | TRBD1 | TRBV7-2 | CACSLAPGWTGNLTQYF | TGTGCCTGCAGCTTAGCGCCTGGTTGGACAGGCAATCTGACCCAGTACTTC
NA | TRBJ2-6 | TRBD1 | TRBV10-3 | CASGTGGLSSGANVLTF | TGTGCCAGCGGGACAGGGGGTTTATCGTCTGGGGCCAACGTCCTGACTTTC
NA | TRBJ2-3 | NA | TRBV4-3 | CASSRWDGDTDTQYF | TGCGCCAGCAGCCGGTGGGACGGTGACACAGATACGCAGTATTTT
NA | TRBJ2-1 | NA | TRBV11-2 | CASSFGTHTYYNEQFF | TGTGCCAGCAGCTTCGGGACTCACACCTATTACAATGAGCAGTTCTTC
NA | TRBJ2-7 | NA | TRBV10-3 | CAISDGTGLEQYF | TGTGCCATCAGTGACGGGACGGGGCTCGAGCAGTACTTC
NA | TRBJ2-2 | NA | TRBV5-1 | CASSFNANTGELFF | TGCGCCAGCAGCTTTAACGCGAACACCGGGGAGCTGTTTTTT
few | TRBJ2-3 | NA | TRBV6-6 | CASSYSPSTDTQYF | TGTGCCAGCAGTTACTCTCCTAGCACAGATACGCAGTATTTT
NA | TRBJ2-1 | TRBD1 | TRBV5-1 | CASSSGQGIPEQFF | TGCGCCAGCAGCTCGGGACAGGGGATTCCTGAGCAGTTCTTC
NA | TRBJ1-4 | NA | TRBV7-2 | CASSLGTSLNEKLFF | TGTGCCAGCAGCTTAGGGACAAGCCTTAATGAAAAACTGTTTTTT
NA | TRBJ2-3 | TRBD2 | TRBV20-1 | CSARVRGGSTDTQYF | TGCAGTGCTAGAGTGCGCGGGGGGAGCACAGATACGCAGTATTTT
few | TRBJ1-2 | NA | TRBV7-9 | CASSLALTDGYTF | TGTGCCAGCAGCTTAGCGTTAACGGATGGCTACACCTTC
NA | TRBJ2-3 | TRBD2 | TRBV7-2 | CASSLGTSGVDTQYF | TGTGCCAGCAGCTTAGGGACTAGCGGGGTGGATACGCAGTATTTT
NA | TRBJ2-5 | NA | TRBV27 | CASSLYAAETQYF | TGTGCCAGCAGTTTATATGCCGCAGAGACCCAGTACTTC
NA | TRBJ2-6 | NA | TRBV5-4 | CASGSKTTGANVLTF | TGTGCCTCGGGTTCAAAAACTACTGGGGCCAACGTCCTGACTTTC
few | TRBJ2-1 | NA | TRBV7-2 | CASSVFSNEQFF | TGTGCCAGCAGCGTATTCAGCAATGAGCAGTTCTTC
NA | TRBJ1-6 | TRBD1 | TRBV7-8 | CASSLYDRGASPLHF | TGTGCCAGCAGCCTATACGACAGGGGGGCCTCACCCCTCCACTTT
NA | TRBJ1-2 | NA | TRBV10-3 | CAISDGNYGYTF | TGTGCCATCAGTGACGGCAACTATGGCTACACCTTC
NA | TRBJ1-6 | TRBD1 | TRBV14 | CASSLLGQGRPALHF | TGTGCCAGCAGCCTCCTCGGACAGGGGAGACCGGCCCTCCACTTT
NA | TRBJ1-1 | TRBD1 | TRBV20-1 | CRGGQGAMNTEAFF | TGCAGGGGCGGACAGGGGGCCATGAACACTGAAGCTTTCTTT
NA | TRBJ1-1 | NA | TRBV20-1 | CVHPRGPRNTEAFF | TGCGTCCACCCCAGGGGCCCCAGGAACACTGAAGCTTTCTTT
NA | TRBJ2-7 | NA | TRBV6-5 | CASSYSTQGYEQYF | TGTGCCAGCAGTTACTCGACACAGGGCTACGAGCAGTACTTC
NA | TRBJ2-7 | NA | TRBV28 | CASSLCWGNRWDYEQYF | TGTGCCAGCAGTTTATGCTGGGGGAATAGGTGGGACTACGAGCAGTACTTC
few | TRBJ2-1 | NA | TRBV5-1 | CASSPGFGYTYNEQFF | TGCGCCAGCAGCCCGGGTTTCGGGTACACCTACAATGAGCAGTTCTTC
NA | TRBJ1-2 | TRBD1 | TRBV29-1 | CSVDVQGTGGGYTF | TGCAGCGTTGACGTACAGGGGACAGGGGGGGGCTACACCTTC
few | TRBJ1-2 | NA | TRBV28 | CASRLGVGYTF | TGTGCCAGCAGATTGGGGGTTGGCTACACCTTC
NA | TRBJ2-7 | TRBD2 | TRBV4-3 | CASSLGEGTSGREQYF | TGCGCCAGCAGCCTCGGGGAGGGGACTAGCGGACGCGAGCAGTACTTC
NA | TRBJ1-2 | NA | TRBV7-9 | CASSTEGPYGYTF | TGTGCCAGCAGCACTGAAGGGCCCTATGGCTACACCTTC
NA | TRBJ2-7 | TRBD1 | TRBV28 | CATNSPGQESFYEQYF | TGTGCCACCAACTCGCCCGGACAGGAAAGTTTCTACGAGCAGTACTTC
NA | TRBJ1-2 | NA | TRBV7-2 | CASSLATAQTYGYTF | TGTGCCAGCAGCTTAGCCACAGCCCAAACCTATGGCTACACCTTC
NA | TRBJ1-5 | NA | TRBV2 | CASSAGNQPQHF | TGTGCCAGCAGTGCAGGGAATCAGCCCCAGCATTTT
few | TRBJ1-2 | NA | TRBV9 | CASSVGPQPGYGYTF | TGTGCCAGCAGCGTAGGACCACAGCCTGGCTATGGCTACACCTTC
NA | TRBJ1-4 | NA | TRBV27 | CASSSEGTDEKLFF | TGTGCCAGCAGTTCTGAGGGAACGGACGAAAAACTGTTTTTT
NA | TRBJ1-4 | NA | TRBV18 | CASSPRVATNEKLFF | TGTGCCAGCTCACCACGGGTAGCAACTAATGAAAAACTGTTTTTT
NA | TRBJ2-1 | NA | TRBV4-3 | CASSHTPYNEQFF | TGCGCCAGCAGCCACACTCCCTACAATGAGCAGTTCTTC
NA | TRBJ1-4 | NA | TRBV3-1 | CASSKNEKLFF | TGTGCCAGCAGCAAGAATGAAAAACTGTTTTTT
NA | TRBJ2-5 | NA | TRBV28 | CASSSSGVTQYF | NA
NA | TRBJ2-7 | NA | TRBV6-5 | CASRSMRPYEQYF | TGTGCCAGCAGGAGCATGCGTCCCTACGAGCAGTACTTC
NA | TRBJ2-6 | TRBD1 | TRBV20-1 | CSAPGQASSGANVLTF | TGCAGTGCCCCGGGACAGGCGAGCTCTGGGGCCAACGTCCTGACTTTC
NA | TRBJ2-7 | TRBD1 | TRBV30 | CALQPGQGYEQYF | TGTGCCCTCCAACCGGGACAGGGCTACGAGCAGTACTTC
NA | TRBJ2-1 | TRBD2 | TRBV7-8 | CASSSLAANEQFF | TGTGCCAGCAGCTCACTAGCGGCCAATGAGCAGTTCTTC
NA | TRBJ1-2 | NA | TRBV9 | CASSVTPANYGYTF | TGTGCCAGCAGCGTTACACCAGCTAACTATGGCTACACCTTC
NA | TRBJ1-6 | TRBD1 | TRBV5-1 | CASSPGTDYNSPLHF | TGCGCCAGCAGCCCCGGGACAGATTATAATTCACCCCTCCACTTT
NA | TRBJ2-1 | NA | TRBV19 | CASSIEAYSYNEQFF | TGTGCCAGTAGTATAGAAGCCTACTCCTACAATGAGCAGTTCTTC
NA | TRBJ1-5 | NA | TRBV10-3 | CAISDSLFSNQPQHF | TGTGCCATCAGTGATTCCCTATTTAGCAATCAGCCCCAGCATTTT